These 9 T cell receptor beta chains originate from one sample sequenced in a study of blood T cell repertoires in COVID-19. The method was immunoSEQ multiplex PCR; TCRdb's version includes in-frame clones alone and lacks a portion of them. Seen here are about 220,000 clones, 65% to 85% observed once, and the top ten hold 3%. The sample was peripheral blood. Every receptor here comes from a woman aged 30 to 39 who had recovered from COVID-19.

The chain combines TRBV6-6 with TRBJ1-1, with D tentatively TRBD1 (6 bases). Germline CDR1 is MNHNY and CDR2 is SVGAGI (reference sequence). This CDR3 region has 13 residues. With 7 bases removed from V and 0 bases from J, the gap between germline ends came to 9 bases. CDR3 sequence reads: CASKGGMNTEAFF. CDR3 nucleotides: TGTGCCAGCAAGGGGGGGATGAACACTGAAGCTTTCTTT.

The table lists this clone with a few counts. This CDR3 is CASKGQGAGGYTF. The CDR3 DNA is TGTGCCAGCAAAGGACAGGGGGCAGGCGGCTACACCTTC. The V and J genes are TRBV27 and TRBJ1-2; 11 positions agree with TRBD1. The V segment lost 7 bases and the J segment 8 bases; nucleotides outside the gene matches: 6. The CDR3 spans 13 residues. Germline V gene data show CDR1 as MNHEY and CDR2 as SMNVEV (reference sequence).

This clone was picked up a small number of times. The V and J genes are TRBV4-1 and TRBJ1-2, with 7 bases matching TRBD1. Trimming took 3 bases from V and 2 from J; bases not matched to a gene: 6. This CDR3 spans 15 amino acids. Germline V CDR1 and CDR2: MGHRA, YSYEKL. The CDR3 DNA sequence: TGCGCCAGCAGCCAGAGCACACAGGGGAACTATGGCTACACCTTC. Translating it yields CASSQSTQGNYGYTF.

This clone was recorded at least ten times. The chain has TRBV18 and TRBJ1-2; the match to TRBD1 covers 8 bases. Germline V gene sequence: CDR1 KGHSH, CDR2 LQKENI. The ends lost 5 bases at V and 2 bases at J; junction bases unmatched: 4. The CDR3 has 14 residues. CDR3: CASSTGGRNYGYTF. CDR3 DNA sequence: TGTGCCAGCTCAACAGGGGGAAGGAACTATGGCTACACCTTC.

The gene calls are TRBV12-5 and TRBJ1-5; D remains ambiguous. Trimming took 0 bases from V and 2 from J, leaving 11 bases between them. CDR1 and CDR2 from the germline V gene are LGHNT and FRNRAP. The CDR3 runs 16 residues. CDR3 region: CASGLVLGLGNQPQHF. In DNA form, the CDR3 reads TGTGCTAGTGGTTTGGTATTGGGCTTGGGCAATCAGCCCCAGCATTTT.

DNA for the CDR3: TGTGCCAGCAGCCCGTTAGGCGGGAGAGGAGAGACCCAGTACTTC. Protein: CASSPLGGRGETQYF. The chain combines TRBV7-2 with TRBJ2-5, with 7 bases lining up with TRBD2. From germline, CDR1 is SGHTA and CDR2 FQGNSA. V lost 5 bases and J lost 4; bases outside the gene matches: 10. The CDR3 contains 15 residues.

Here the CDR3 DNA reads TGTGCCAGCAGTCCGGCAGGGGGTTGGAACACTGAAGCTTTCTTT. Protein: CASSPAGGWNTEAFF. The rearrangement joins TRBV6-5 to TRBJ1-1; TRBD1 aligns across 7 bases. V was clipped by 5 bases and J by 1 base; unmatched bases: 7. This CDR3 is built from 15 residues. Germline CDR1 MNHEY, CDR2 SVGAGI.

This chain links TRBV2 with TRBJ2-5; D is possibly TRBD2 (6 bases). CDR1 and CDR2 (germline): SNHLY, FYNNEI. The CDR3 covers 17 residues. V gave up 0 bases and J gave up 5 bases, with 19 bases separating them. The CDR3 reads CASSEAMGSGRMETQYF. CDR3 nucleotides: TGTGCCAGCAGTGAAGCGATGGGATCAGGGAGGATGGAGACCCAGTACTTC.

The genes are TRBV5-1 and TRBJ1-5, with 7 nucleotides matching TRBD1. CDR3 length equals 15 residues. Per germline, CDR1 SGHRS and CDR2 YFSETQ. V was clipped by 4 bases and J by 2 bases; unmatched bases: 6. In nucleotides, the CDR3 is TGCGCCAGCAGCCCGACAGGGTCTGGCAATCAGCCCCAGCATTTT. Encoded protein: CASSPTGSGNQPQHF.